The 16 T cell receptor beta chains below all came from one sample that was sequenced in a study of glioma-infiltrating T cells. Amplification of TCR alpha and beta CDR3 regions from RNA used iRepertoire nested multiplex PCR. TCRdb independently ran MiXCR on the multiplex PCR reads; one entry per CDR3 protein. The top ten hold nearly 15% of the sample, which has about 130,000 distinct CDR3 sequences, roughly 25% seen once. Sequencing was done on a sample of glioma tissue, nonneoplastic brain tissue, or PBMCs (not recorded which). These receptors came from a human donor with low-grade glioma or glioblastoma, undergoing nonglioma brain surgery, or in good health (not recorded which).

With regard to this clonotype: It may be a read error: a sequence one base away is much more abundant. The chain combines TRBV4-1 with TRBJ2-3; no clear D gene. Germline lookup yields CDR1 MGHRA and CDR2 YSYEKL. The CDR3 length is 17 residues. As DNA, the CDR3 is TGCTCCAGCAGCCAAGTATGGCGAACCCAGCCCACAGATACGCAGTATTTT. Amino acids: CSSSQVWRTQPTDTQYF.

Turning to this clonotype: A read error may explain this, as a much larger clone is one base away. The chain couples TRBV12-3 or TRBV12-4 to TRBJ1-1, with D hard to call. V was clipped by 7 bases and J by 0 bases, with 18 bases between them. This CDR3 is built from 16 residues. The CDR3 here is CASIFSGRGMNTEAFF. In nucleotides, the CDR3 is TGTGCCAGCATTTTTAGTGGGCGCGGGATGAACACTGAAGCTTTCTTT.

This clonotype was picked up a small number of times. The chain joins TRBV4-1 to TRBJ2-7; a possible D gene is TRBD1 (5 bases). This CDR3 has 12 amino acids. Germline V gives CDR1 MGHRA, CDR2 YSYEKL. The V gene lost 0 bases and the J gene lost 5 bases, with 5 bases spanning the gap. In DNA, the CDR3 is TGCGCCAGCAGCCAAGAAGGGGACGAGCAGTACTTC. It is translated as CASSQEGDEQYF.

This clonotype has only a few counts. The chain combines TRBV19 with TRBJ2-5, with 9 bases fitting TRBD2. From germline, CDR1 is LNHDA and CDR2 SQIVND (reference sequence). This CDR3 has 14 amino acids. Unmatched junction bases numbered 4, after V lost 3 bases and J lost 5 bases. The CDR3 region is CASSISGGKETQYF. CDR3 nucleotides: TGTGCCAGTAGTATTAGCGGGGGAAAGGAGACCCAGTACTTC.

This sequence joins TRBV19 and TRBJ2-5, with a tentative D call TRBD1 (6 bases). V lost 3 bases, J lost 2 bases, and 10 bases lay in between. The CDR3 has 14 residues. Germline V gene sequence: CDR1 LNHDA, CDR2 SQIVND (reference sequence). DNA for the CDR3: TGTGCCAGTAGTATTTCTAGGGGGCAAGAGACCCAGTACTTC. This codes for CASSISRGQETQYF.

With regard to this clonotype: This clone may be a read error of a much larger clone one base away. The chain recombines TRBV12-5 with TRBJ2-7, with D hard to call. The germline V gene has CDR1 LGHNT and CDR2 FRNRAP. The CDR3 runs 13 residues. V was pared by 8 bases and J by 2 bases, with 13 bases between. CDR3 residues: CASSSGVAYEQYF. In nucleotides, the CDR3 is TGTGCTAGTTCCTCCGGAGTTGCCTACGAGCAGTACTTC.

Worth noting for this clonotype: This may arise from a read error, as a much more abundant clone is one base away. The CDR3 DNA reads as TGCAGGGTTGCGGGCGGGAGAAGCTCCTACGAGCAGTACTTC. This sequence encodes CRVAGGRSSYEQYF. V gene TRBV29-1 combines with J gene TRBJ2-7; 7 bases line up with TRBD2. This CDR3 contains 14 residues. Germline CDR1 SQVTM, CDR2 ANQGSEA.

The chain links TRBV20-1 to TRBJ2-7; 10 nucleotides agree with TRBD2. Germline lookup yields CDR1 DFQATT and CDR2 SNEGSKA (reference sequence). Trimming cost V 8 bases and J 7 bases; bases outside gene matches: 11. The CDR3 loop spans 13 amino acids. In nucleotides, the CDR3 is TGCAGTCTTCTCATAGCGGGAGGAGAAGAGCAGTACTTC. This gives the protein CSLLIAGGEEQYF.

As for this clonotype: The junction and the germline gene differ at one end; a read error may be behind it. V and J are TRBV4-1 and TRBJ2-2; D call uncertain. CDR3 size: 15 residues. CDR1 is MGHRA, CDR2 YSYEKL, per germline. The CDR3 nucleotides are TGCGTCAGCAGCCACCTTCTGAGGCTCACCGGGGAGCTGTTTTTT. This sequence encodes CVSSHLLRLTGELFF.

This clonotype was seen only a few times. The V call is TRBV18, the J call TRBJ2-7, with 7 bases identical to TRBD2. Germline CDR1 KGHSH, CDR2 LQKENI. This CDR3 spans 16 amino acids. V lost 5 bases to trimming and J lost 7 bases; unmatched junction nucleotides: 17. As DNA, the CDR3 is TGTGCCAGCTCATCAACCGGGACTACCCCAACGGGTGAGCAGTACTTC. It translates to CASSSTGTTPTGEQYF.

This clonotype was seen many times. This chain connects TRBV20-1 to TRBJ2-3, with 9 nucleotides matching TRBD1. Germline V gene data show CDR1 as DFQATT and CDR2 as SNEGSKA (reference sequence). The junction had 11 bases not matched to a gene; V was cut back by 6 bases and J by 4 bases. The CDR3 has 15 amino acids. In DNA, the CDR3 is TGCAGTGCCAAGCCTCGGGACAGGGTAGCAGATACGCAGTATTTT. As protein: CSAKPRDRVADTQYF.

This clonotype was seen repeatedly, ten times or more. V is TRBV7-2 and J is TRBJ2-5, with no clear D. The CDR3 sequence is 11 residues long. Germline CDR1 SGHTA, CDR2 FQGNSA. Trimming shortened V by 5 bases and J by 5 bases, and 6 bases separated the two germline ends. This CDR3 is CASSVTETQYF. The CDR3 region has the DNA TGTGCCAGCAGCGTTACGGAGACCCAGTACTTC.

This clonotype appeared many times. V and J are TRBV6-1 and TRBJ1-5; D might be TRBD1 (5 bases). V was shortened by 3 bases and J by 5 bases, with 17 bases between the two germline ends. The germline V gene encodes CDR1 MNHNS and CDR2 SASEGT. The CDR3 is 16 amino acids. The DNA of the CDR3 is TGTGCCAGCAGTGATCCCTCCAGGGAGGCCGATCAGCCCCAGCATTTT. Amino acids: CASSDPSREADQPQHF.

To note about this clonotype: A clone one base away is much larger, so this may be a read error. The chain combines TRBV4-3 with TRBJ2-1; 7 bases line up with TRBD2. This CDR3 is 17 amino acids long. Germline V gives CDR1 LGHNA, CDR2 YSLEER. V shed 0 bases and J 6 bases; nucleotides not matched to a gene: 11. In DNA, the CDR3 is TGCGCCAGCAGCCAAGATGGGGAGGGCCACTCGGGCAATGAGCAGTTCTTC. Amino acid sequence: CASSQDGEGHSGNEQFF.

A few counts support this clonotype. A much bigger clone sits one base away, suggesting this may be a read error. In nucleotides, the CDR3 is TGTACCAGCAGTTCCCCCTCGTTGGCTTTCTTT. It encodes CTSSSPSLAFF. The chain couples TRBV6-2 or TRBV6-3 to TRBJ1-1; D call uncertain. Germline CDR1 reads MNHEY; CDR2 reads SVGEGT. The CDR3 sequence is 11 residues long.

This clonotype has at least ten counts. The rearrangement joins TRBV28 to TRBJ2-5; D not resolved. Germline V CDR1 and CDR2: MDHEN, SYDVKM. CDR3 length equals 11 residues. The V and J ends lost 6 bases and 10 bases respectively, with 12 bases between them. The CDR3 sequence is CASSPQTIQYF. In DNA form, the CDR3 reads TGTGCCAGCAGCCCCCAAACAATCCAGTACTTC.